Listed below are T cell receptor beta chains from one sample, sequenced in a study of cytomegalovirus exposure and HLA in healthy donors. Here immunoSEQ multiplex PCR was the method, and the copy in TCRdb shows in-frame clones only, minus some. Seen here are under 200,000 clones, about 76% observed once, and the top ten hold around 7%. The specimen was PBMCs. The origin of the receptors is a male donor in good health and CMV-seropositive. Both conserved end residues are part of each CDR3. D genes are given only for firm matches. Expanded clones get a size class; other rows say once, few or many, or leave the size out.

TRBJ2-3 - TRBD1 TRBV7-3 TGTGCCAGCAGCTTAGCCGGGACAGGACCCTTAGGCACAGATACGCAGTATTTT CASSLAGTGPLGTDTQYF
TRBJ2-7 - TRBD2 TRBV2 TGTGCCAGCAGTGAACCCCCGCTAGCGGGGGGCCTATACGAGCAGTACTTC CASSEPPLAGGLYEQYF
TRBJ2-7 - - TRBV30 TGTGCCTGGAGCTGGGCCGGCGAGCAGTACTTC CAWSWAGEQYF
TRBJ2-1 - - TRBV7-9 TGTGCCAGCAGCCCAGGGGTTGAGCAGTTCTTC CASSPGVEQFF
TRBJ1-4 - - TRBV7-9 TGTGCCACCGACGCCAGGGTAGGTGGAGCAACTAATGAAAAACTGTTTTTT CATDARVGGATNEKLFF
TRBJ1-5 once - TRBV4-1 TGCGCCAGCAGCCACGGTGGTGTTAAACCCCAGCATTTT CASSHGGVKPQHF
TRBJ2-1 few TRBD2 TRBV6-1 TGTGCCAGCAGTGGGTATAGCGGGGGGGGGCACAATGAGCAGTTCTTC CASSGYSGGGHNEQFF
TRBJ2-7 - - TRBV7-9 TGTTCCAGCAGCTCCGGGGAGGCACCGACCTACGAGCAGTACTTC CSSSSGEAPTYEQYF
TRBJ2-2 - - TRBV7-2 TGTGCCAGCAGCCCACCAGGCACCGGGGAGCTGTTTTTT CASSPPGTGELFF
TRBJ2-5 - TRBD1 TRBV18 TGTGCCAGCTCACCAGGGACAGGGGCCCAAGAGACCCAGTACTTC CASSPGTGAQETQYF
TRBJ1-1 - TRBD1 TRBV29-1 TGCAGCGTCCGGACAGGGGAGAGTTCTGAAGCTTTCTTT CSVRTGESSEAFF
TRBJ1-2 once - TRBV9 TGTGCCAGCAGCCCTTCCTCGAGGACAGCCTTTAACTATGGCTACACCTTC CASSPSSRTAFNYGYTF
TRBJ1-1 - - TRBV5-1 TGCGCCAGCAGCTTGCCGGGGCGGCGGGACGCTGAAGCTTTCTTT CASSLPGRRDAEAFF
TRBJ2-1 - TRBD2 TRBV2 TGTGCCAGCAACGGACTAGCGGGGGGCAAACAAATCTACAATGAGCAGTTCTTC CASNGLAGGKQIYNEQFF
TRBJ1-2 - - TRBV19 TGTGCCAGTAGCGACACTTCTAACTATGGCTACACCTTC CASSDTSNYGYTF
TRBJ2-7 - TRBD2 TRBV4-3 TGCGCCAGCAGCCAGACGGTGTCTAGCGGGGCCCCCTACGAGCAGTACTTC CASSQTVSSGAPYEQYF
TRBJ1-1 - - TRBV9 TGTGCCAGCAGCGTAGTTTCCCAAAACACTGAAGCTTTCTTT CASSVVSQNTEAFF
TRBJ2-5 once - TRBV5-4 TGTGCCAGCAGCTTGGACCCGGGGGCGGGGGAAGAGACCCAGTACTTC CASSLDPGAGEETQYF
TRBJ1-3 - TRBD1 TRBV4-1 TGCGCCAGCAGCCAATCCTTAGGGGACAGGGTTGTGGACACCATATATTTT CASSQSLGDRVVDTIYF
TRBJ2-5 - - TRBV4-2 TGTGCCAGCAGCCAAGAGCGGGCAGCGAAGAAGCAGTACTTC CASSQERAAKKQYF
TRBJ1-3 once - TRBV27 TGTGCCAGCAGTTCTACCCCTTCCATCTCTGGAAACACCATATATTTT CASSSTPSISGNTIYF
TRBJ1-5 once TRBD1 TRBV30 TGTGCCTGGAGATTGGTCCTAGGGACAGGGCAATCTCATAGCAATCAGCCCCAGCATTTT CAWRLVLGTGQSHSNQPQHF
TRBJ1-1 - - TRBV30 TGTGCCTGGAAGGAGCTTTCCGGTTCAGCAGCTTTCTTT CAWKELSGSAAFF
TRBJ2-5 once - TRBV4-1 TGCGCCAGCAGCCAAGATTATGGGGGCGCGAGGGAGACCCAGTACTTC CASSQDYGGARETQYF
TRBJ2-7 - - TRBV30 TGTGCCTGGAGCCTTCGGACAGTATACCCCTACGAGCAGTACTTC CAWSLRTVYPYEQYF
TRBJ2-7 - - TRBV11-1 TGTGCCAGCAGCTTGTACGGTACCTACGAGCAGTACTTC CASSLYGTYEQYF
TRBJ2-1 - - TRBV27 TGTGCCAGCAGTTTATACCGAGGGAATGAGCAGTTCTTC CASSLYRGNEQFF
TRBJ2-5 - TRBD2 TRBV12-5 TGTGCTAGTGGTCCACGGGGCGGGGGGGCCCGAGAGACCCAGTACTTC CASGPRGGGARETQYF
TRBJ2-1 - - TRBV5-1 TGCGCCAGCAGCTCCCCCTCTGGTGTCGGGAATGAGCAGTTCTTC CASSSPSGVGNEQFF
TRBJ2-2 few TRBD1 TRBV2 TGTGCCAGCTCCTCACAGGGACAGGGGACCGGGGAGCTGTTTTTT CASSSQGQGTGELFF
TRBJ2-2 - - TRBV7-8 TGTGCCAGCAGCCCCACAGGGCCCGCGGGCACCGGGGAGCTGTTTTTT CASSPTGPAGTGELFF
TRBJ2-2 - - TRBV6-5 TGTGCCAGCAGCCTCGGCGGAACATACACCGGGGAGCTGTTTTTT CASSLGGTYTGELFF
TRBJ2-2 - TRBD2 TRBV7-3 TGTGCCAGGGGGACTAGCGGGGCTAAGAACACCGGGGAGCTGTTTTTT CARGTSGAKNTGELFF
TRBJ2-2 few - TRBV5-1 TGCGCCAGCGGGACAACAGGCGGGGAGCTGTTTTTT CASGTTGGELFF
TRBJ2-1 few - TRBV7-9 TGTGCCAGCAGCTTGAGGTCATCAGAGGAGCAGTTCTTC CASSLRSSEEQFF
TRBJ1-1 - - TRBV18 TGTGCCAGCTCACCACTTGACAGTGCGAACACTGAAGCTTTCTTT CASSPLDSANTEAFF
TRBJ2-1 - - TRBV5-1 TGCGCCAGCAGCCAGACCCCGGGGGATGAGCAGTTCTTC CASSQTPGDEQFF
TRBJ2-1 - TRBD2 TRBV6-4 TGTGCCAGCAGTCCCACCGGGACTAGCGCCAATAATGAGCAGTTCTTC CASSPTGTSANNEQFF
TRBJ2-3 - TRBD1 TRBV4-1 TGCGCCAGCAGGCAGACAGGGGACTTCACAGATACGCAGTATTTT CASRQTGDFTDTQYF
TRBJ2-5 once TRBD1 TRBV2 TGTGCCAGCAGTTACGACGGCCGGACAGGGTCGGGAGAGACCCAGTACTTC CASSYDGRTGSGETQYF
TRBJ1-1 - - TRBV7-8 TGTGCCAGCAGCTTAGTAGCAGGGGACGTTGAAGCTTTCTTT CASSLVAGDVEAFF
TRBJ2-3 - TRBD2 TRBV9 TGTGCCAGCAGTACGGGGGGGGTCACAGATACGCAGTATTTT CASSTGGVTDTQYF
TRBJ2-7 - TRBD1 TRBV2 TGTGCCAGCATCTTTTTAGGGACAGAGGGCGAGCAGTACTTC CASIFLGTEGEQYF
TRBJ2-3 - - TRBV7-2 TGTGCCAGCAGCCCAGGGAGGTCCCGCACAGATACGCAGTATTTT CASSPGRSRTDTQYF
TRBJ1-1 - - TRBV30 TGTGCCTGGAGTACTGGTAGTCCAACAGGGACTGAAGCTTTCTTT CAWSTGSPTGTEAFF
TRBJ2-5 - - TRBV4-1 TGCGCCAGCAGCCAAGTATCCCCTCAAGAGACCCAGTACTTC CASSQVSPQETQYF
TRBJ2-1 - - TRBV12-5 TGTGCTAGTGGTTTGGTAAGTGGCAGGAGGAATGAGCAGTTCTTC CASGLVSGRRNEQFF
TRBJ1-2 - TRBD1 TRBV5-6 TGTGCCAGCAGCTACGGACAGGGGGTCAGCTATGGCTACACCTTC CASSYGQGVSYGYTF
TRBJ1-1 - - TRBV5-4 TGTGCCAGCAGCCGACCCTTCGACGGGATGGACACTGAAGCTTTCTTT CASSRPFDGMDTEAFF
TRBJ2-7 - TRBD1 TRBV19 TGTGCCAGTAGTATAGGGGGGACAGCCTACGAGCAGTACTTC CASSIGGTAYEQYF
TRBJ2-1 - - TRBV9 TGTGCCAGCAGCGTAACGGGGGACTCCTACAATGAGCAGTTCTTC CASSVTGDSYNEQFF
TRBJ2-7 - - TRBV5-4 TGTGCCAGCAGCTCTACCGGACTTCACGAGCAGTACTTC CASSSTGLHEQYF
TRBJ2-7 few - TRBV7-3 TGTGCCAGCAGCTTAGGACACCCCAGCTCCTACGAGCAGTACTTC CASSLGHPSSYEQYF
TRBJ1-5 - TRBD1 TRBV5-8 TGTGCCAGCAGCTCCCGCGCCGAGTCCGGGACAGGGGGTAATAATCAGCCCCAGCATTTT CASSSRAESGTGGNNQPQHF
TRBJ2-4 - TRBD2 TRBV4-2 TGTGCCAGCAGCCAAGATAGCGGGGCGGGAGGAATTCAGTACTTC CASSQDSGAGGIQYF
TRBJ1-2 - - TRBV5-1 TGCGCCAGCAGCCCTGAAGGGTCAGGGCTAGGCTACACCTTC CASSPEGSGLGYTF
TRBJ2-2 - - TRBV4-1 TGCGCCAGCAGCCAAGATACTGATAGGGGCGGCGGCACCGGGGAGCTGTTTTTT CASSQDTDRGGGTGELFF
TRBJ2-7 - TRBD1 TRBV30 TGTGCCTGGAGTGTGCTGGGACGAAGGGACAGGGGGCCCTACGAGCAGTACTTC CAWSVLGRRDRGPYEQYF